One sample yielded the 25 T cell receptor beta chains listed below, sequenced in a study of immune heterogeneity within non-small cell lung tumors. The template consisted of bulk tumor genomic DNA, with 600 ng used per sample. Several far-apart biopsies were taken per primary tumor during surgery. Samples came from untreated patients having curative surgery for newly diagnosed non-small cell lung cancer. Multiplex PCR amplified TCR beta CDR3 with 32 V and 13 J primers. TCRdb re-called the multiplex PCR reads with MiXCR, one entry per CDR3 protein. The sample consists of more than 10,000 distinct CDR3 sequences, 23% of them appearing once. The specimen sequenced was lung tumor tissue. The receptors come from a man between 50 and 59 years old with non-small cell lung cancer.

Notes on this clonotype: This could be a read error, since a much larger clone is one nucleotide away. The chain uses TRBV7-8 and TRBJ1-2; a weak D match, TRBD1 (5 bases). This CDR3 has 11 amino acids. Germline-derived CDR1 and CDR2 are SGHVS and FQNEAQ. The CDR3: CANSSGGGYTF. The CDR3 nucleotides are TGTGCCAACAGCTCCGGGGGTGGCTACACCTTC.

V usage is TRBV10-3 and J usage is TRBJ2-3; D is uncertain. The CDR3 has 16 amino acids. Germline CDR1 and CDR2: ENHRY and SYGVKD. V was clipped by 8 bases and J by 5 bases, with 23 bases between them. The CDR3 loop reads CAIDGPLVDSGDTQYF. For the CDR3, the DNA is TGTGCCATCGACGGCCCTCTAGTTGACTCCGGAGATACGCAGTATTTT.

This clonotype was detected many times. V gene TRBV24-1 combines with J gene TRBJ2-2, with 7 bases lining up with TRBD1. V lost 5 bases and J lost 3; bases outside the gene matches: 14. Germline V lookup: CDR1 KGHDR, CDR2 SFDVKD. This CDR3 comprises 18 residues. CDR3 sequence (DNA): TGTGCCACCAGTGTTGGGGCTTTGACAGGGATGTACACCGGGGAGCTGTTTTTT. Its protein product is CATSVGALTGMYTGELFF.

This sequence joins TRBV6-5 and TRBJ2-5, with D perhaps assigned TRBD1 or TRBD2 (6 bases each). Trimming cost V 2 bases and J 6 bases, with 16 bases left between them. CDR3 length equals 15 residues. Per germline, CDR1 MNHEY and CDR2 SVGAGI. The CDR3 bases are TGTGCCAGCAGTTACGGGGGGCGCGGGCAGCAGACCCAGTACTTC. Translated: CASSYGGRGQQTQYF.

This clonotype came up a few times. A much larger clone is a single base away; this may be a read error. As the CDR3 is not closed by the conserved phenylalanine or tryptophan, this likely results from a read error. V usage is TRBV6-1 and J usage is TRBJ2-2; D remains unclear. The CDR3 covers 13 residues. The germline V gene has CDR1 MNHNS and CDR2 SASEGT. V was trimmed by 8 bases and J by 1 base, leaving 8 bases between them. CDR3: CASLGGNTGELFS. The DNA of the CDR3 is TGTGCCAGCCTAGGCGGGAACACCGGGGAGCTGTTTTCT.

This clonotype was seen repeatedly, ten times or more. DNA of the CDR3: TGTGCCTGGAGTGATCCTAGCGGGTGGTTAGATACGCAGTATTTT. Translation: CAWSDPSGWLDTQYF. This sequence joins TRBV30 and TRBJ2-3, with 8 bases aligning to TRBD2. Unmatched junction bases numbered 8, after V lost 1 base and J lost 5 bases. CDR1 and CDR2 (germline): GTSNPN, SVGIG (reference sequence). CDR3 length equals 15 residues.

As to this clonotype: One junction end disagrees with the germline gene, perhaps due to a read error. Here the CDR3 reads CASSEGQVPDTQYF. For the CDR3, the DNA is TGTGCTAGCAGTGAAGGACAGGTGCCAGATACGCAGTATTTT. The V gene is TRBV6-1, the J gene TRBJ2-3; TRBD1 aligns across 7 bases. Germline CDR1 and CDR2: MNHNS and SASEGT. CDR3 length: 14 residues.

With respect to this clonotype: A much larger clone differs by one base, so this may be a read error. This rearrangement joins TRBV20-1 to TRBJ2-7, with D perhaps matching TRBD1 (7 bases). The V end lost 0 bases, the J end lost 7 bases, and 16 bases lay between the germline ends. CDR3 size: 14 residues. The germline gives CDR1 DFQATT, CDR2 SNEGSKA (reference sequence). Here the CDR3 reads CSAREDRATREQYF. In DNA, the CDR3 is TGCAGTGCTAGAGAAGACAGGGCGACTAGGGAGCAGTACTTC.

This clonotype was detected many times. The CDR3 region is CASSPSLATELFF. The CDR3 DNA follows: TGTGCCAGCTCACCGTCACTAGCGACAGAGCTGTTTTTT. The rearrangement joins TRBV18 to TRBJ2-2; the match to TRBD2 covers 7 bases. This CDR3 is 13 amino acids long. With 3 bases clipped from V and 11 bases from J, the junction kept 6 bases outside the gene matches. Germline loops: CDR1 KGHSH, CDR2 LQKENI.

The rearrangement uses TRBV19 and TRBJ2-5, with TRBD1 identical over 7 bases. Trimming removed 3 bases from V and 5 bases from J; junction bases left unmatched: 3. The CDR3 sequence is 13 residues long. CDR1 LNHDA and CDR2 SQIVND come from the germline V gene (reference sequence). The chain's CDR3 is CASSMTGYETQYF. The CDR3 nucleotides are TGTGCCAGTAGTATGACAGGGTACGAGACCCAGTACTTC.

This clonotype occurred many times. This chain uses TRBV20-1 with TRBJ1-2; no reliable D call. CDR1 and CDR2 from the germline V gene are DFQATT and SNEGSKA (reference sequence). Trimming removed 2 bases at V and 2 bases at J, with 9 bases between. The length of the CDR3 is 13 residues. In nucleotides, the CDR3 is TGCAGTGCTAGATGGACGGGGAACTATGGCTACACCTTC. Protein: CSARWTGNYGYTF.

Details on this clonotype: A read error may produce the germline difference seen at one junction end. The genes are TRBV19 and TRBJ1-4; D is ambiguous. In germline, CDR1 is LNHDA, CDR2 SQIVND (reference sequence). The CDR3 extends over 13 amino acids. This chain's CDR3 is CASSIEDREKLYF. In DNA form, the CDR3 reads TGTGCCAGTAGTATAGAGGATCGGGAAAAACTGTATTTT. The whole variable domain, filled in from reference TRBV19 and TRBJ1-4, reads DGGITQSPKYLFRKEGQNVTLSCEQNLNHDAMYWYRQDPGQGLRLIYYSQIVNDFQKGDIAEGYSVSREKKESFPLTVTSAQKNPTAFYLCASSIEDREKLYFGSGTQLSVL.

The table lists this clonotype with many counts. V gene TRBV5-1 combines with J gene TRBJ2-7; 7 bases line up with TRBD2. With V trimmed by 4 bases and J by 0 bases, 10 bases remained unmatched. The length of the CDR3 is 16 residues. Germline assignment: CDR1 SGHRS and CDR2 YFSETQ. CDR3 in amino acids: CASSPGGGSGSYEQYF. DNA of the CDR3: TGCGCCAGCAGCCCGGGAGGAGGTAGCGGCTCCTACGAGCAGTACTTC.

About this clonotype: This clone may be a read error of a much larger clone one base away. This chain joins TRBV11-2 and TRBJ2-3; D perhaps matches TRBD2 (6 bases). Germline-derived CDR1 and CDR2 are SGHAT and FQNNGV. This CDR3 has 16 residues. CDR3 DNA sequence: TGTGCCAGCAGCTTAGTGCCGCGGGGTAGCACAGATACGGAGTATTTT. It translates to CASSLVPRGSTDTEYF.

The chain employs TRBV3-1 and TRBJ2-1; 13 nucleotides match TRBD2. The germline gives CDR1 LGHDT, CDR2 YNNKEL (reference sequence). V shed 4 bases, J shed 9 bases, and the junction held 6 bases outside the gene matches. The CDR3 is made up of 15 amino acids. The chain's CDR3 is CASSPRLAGGGEQFF. The CDR3 bases are TGTGCCAGCAGCCCACGACTAGCGGGGGGCGGTGAGCAGTTCTTC.

The V gene is TRBV5-4, the J gene TRBJ1-6; D is unresolved. The CDR3 spans 14 residues. Per germline, CDR1 SGHNT and CDR2 YYREEE (reference sequence). V was shortened by 5 bases and J by 8 bases, with 14 bases between the two germline ends. In nucleotides, the CDR3 is TGTGCCAGCAGGCGGGGAGATGGCGATTCACCCCTCCACTTT. Its protein is CASRRGDGDSPLHF. Based on the CDR3 plus reference TRBV5-4 and TRBJ1-6, the full variable domain is ETGVTQSPTHLIKTRGQQVTLRCSSQSGHNTVSWYQQALGQGPQFIFQYYREEENGRGNFPPRFSGLQFPNYSSELNVNALELDDSALYLCASRRGDGDSPLHFGNGTRLTVT.

V usage is TRBV27 and J usage is TRBJ1-4; D ambiguous. Germline CDR1 MNHEY, CDR2 SMNVEV (reference sequence). V shed 6 bases and J shed 4 bases, with 15 bases lying between them. The CDR3 totals 15 residues. CDR3 DNA sequence: TGTGCCAGCAGAACTATGGTCGCCCTTAATGAAAAACTGTTTTTT. Protein sequence: CASRTMVALNEKLFF. The complete variable domain, with remaining parts taken from reference TRBV27 and TRBJ1-4, reads EAQVTQNPRYLITVTGKKLTVTCSQNMNHEYMSWYRQDPGLGLRQIYYSMNVEVTDKGDVPEGYKVSRKEKRNFPLILESPSPNQTSLYFCASRTMVALNEKLFFGSGTQLSVL.

Relative to its sample, this clonotype is medium-sized. The CDR3: CASSEQNYGYTF. In DNA, the CDR3 is TGTGCCAGCAGTGAACAGAACTATGGCTACACCTTC. V gene TRBV2 combines with J gene TRBJ1-2; D not resolved. Trimming cost V 2 bases and J 2 bases, with 3 bases left between them. Germline CDR1 SNHLY, CDR2 FYNNEI. The CDR3 is 12 residues long.

Of note for this clonotype: The conserved phenylalanine or tryptophan is not found at the CDR3 terminus, so this likely reflects a read error. The chain joins TRBV7-6 to TRBJ2-5; D gene uncertain. The CDR3 loop spans 11 amino acids. V was shortened by 5 bases and J by 2 bases, with 3 bases between the two germline ends. The germline V gene encodes CDR1 SGHVS and CDR2 FNYEAQ. CDR3 amino acids: CASSIQETQYL. As DNA, the CDR3 is TGTGCCAGCAGCATACAAGAGACCCAGTACTTA.

This clonotype showed up many times. This chain joins TRBV5-1 and TRBJ1-6; D perhaps matches TRBD1 (6 bases). CDR1 SGHRS and CDR2 YFSETQ come from the germline V gene. The CDR3 sequence is 14 residues long. The germline V and J ends were trimmed by 9 bases and 12 bases, with 22 bases remaining between them. DNA of the CDR3: TGCGCCACCCGGGGGGCGCCCGAGCGGGGACCCCTCCACTTT. Its translation: CATRGAPERGPLHF.

There are many counts of this clonotype. CDR3 sequence reads: CASSEGPQSTDTQYF. CDR3 sequence (DNA): TGTGCCAGCAGTGAAGGGCCACAGAGCACAGATACGCAGTATTTT. The chain has TRBV6-1 and TRBJ2-3; D gene unclear. Per germline, CDR1 MNHNS and CDR2 SASEGT. Trimming left V 1 base short and J 0 bases short, with 8 bases between. This CDR3 has 15 residues.

This clonotype was recorded a few times. V and J are TRBV5-1 and TRBJ2-2; 9 bases agree with TRBD1. Trimming at V came to 4 bases and at J to 4 bases, leaving 14 bases not matched to a gene. Germline V lookup: CDR1 SGHRS, CDR2 YFSETQ. This CDR3 has 18 residues. CDR3 region: CASSKTFLGQGSTGELFF. CDR3 bases: TGCGCCAGCAGCAAAACATTTCTGGGACAGGGATCCACCGGGGAGCTGTTTTTT.

In its sample, this clonotype was seen many times. The V gene is TRBV6-4, the J gene TRBJ2-6, with 9 bases identical to TRBD2. Germline lookup yields CDR1 MRHNA and CDR2 SNTAGT. The length of the CDR3 is 17 residues. The ends lost 3 bases at V and 0 bases at J; junction bases unmatched: 3. The CDR3 nucleotides are TGTGCCAGCAGTGAGACTAGCGGCCGCTCTGGGGCCAACGTCCTGACTTTC. Protein product: CASSETSGRSGANVLTF.

This clonotype has at least ten counts. The V gene is TRBV6-4, the J gene TRBJ2-7; weak D call: TRBD2 (5 bases). Germline loops: CDR1 MRHNA, CDR2 SNTAGT. V was pared by 8 bases and J by 0 bases, with 14 bases between. There are 14 residues in the CDR3. The chain's CDR3 is CASLPRGPSYEQYF. DNA for the CDR3: TGTGCCAGCCTCCCCCGGGGTCCCTCCTACGAGCAGTACTTC.

The gene calls are TRBV28 and TRBJ2-1; D gene uncertain. CDR3 length equals 12 residues. The germline gives CDR1 MDHEN, CDR2 SYDVKM. Deletions cut 8 bases from V and 10 bases from J, with 15 bases between. The CDR3 loop reads CASQTSPREQFF. CDR3 coding DNA: TGTGCCAGCCAAACCTCCCCCCGGGAGCAGTTCTTC.